This is a list of T cell receptor beta chains from one sample in a study of blood T cells in healthy people across ages. TCRdb re-analysed the 5' RACE reads in MiXCR, keeping a single row per CDR3 protein. The table records nearly 800,000 distinct CDR3 sequences, about 25% of them present only once. The same sample was also used in a study of T cells of mothers and their children.

The sequenced sample consisted of blood. Source of these receptors: a boy between 10 and 17 years old in good health. CDR3s include the opening cysteine and the closing phenylalanine or tryptophan. A D gene is named only where the DNA matches it firmly. A clone size is listed for some rows: how often the clone was seen (once, few, many), or a class if it is expanded.

>TRBD1|TRBV10-3|few|TRBJ1-5
CAISLKDRDHGQPQHF
TGTGCCATCAGTTTGAAGGACAGGGACCACGGGCAGCCCCAGCATTTT
>TRBD2|TRBV28|NA|TRBJ2-3
CASSSAGTSGVPAQYF
TGTGCCAGCAGTTCGGCCGGGACTAGCGGGGTCCCGGCGCAGTATTTT
>NA|TRBV5-1|few|TRBJ1-2
CASSPQPVYGYTF
TGCGCCAGCAGCCCGCAGCCAGTATATGGCTACACCTTC
>TRBD2|TRBV20-1|few|TRBJ2-2
CSARYWRGGTGELFF
TGCAGTGCTAGATATTGGCGGGGGGGAACCGGGGAGCTGTTTTTT
>NA|TRBV29-1|NA|TRBJ2-1
CSAEDPGTYNEQFF
TGCAGCGCTGAAGATCCGGGAACTTACAATGAGCAGTTCTTC
>NA|TRBV2|NA|TRBJ2-7
CASSETTSLSYEQYF
TGTGCCAGCAGTGAGACAACTAGCCTCTCCTACGAGCAGTACTTC
>TRBD1|TRBV24-1|NA|TRBJ2-7
CATSDPGQGAYEQYF
TGTGCCACCAGTGATCCAGGACAGGGGGCCTACGAGCAGTACTTC
>NA|TRBV4-3|few|TRBJ2-7
CASSQERVDGHEQYF
TGCGCCAGCAGCCAAGAACGTGTTGATGGGCACGAGCAGTACTTC
>TRBD2|TRBV4-3|NA|TRBJ2-3
CASSQDRGGPTDTQYF
TGCGCCAGCAGCCAAGACCGGGGGGGCCCGACAGATACGCAGTATTTT
>NA|TRBV28|NA|TRBJ1-2
CASSLRGPGYTF
TGTGCCAGCAGTTTGCGAGGACCTGGCTACACCTTC
>NA|TRBV7-2|few|TRBJ2-5
CASSLGASIGSQETQYF
TGTGCCAGCAGCTTAGGGGCCTCAATCGGGAGCCAGGAGACCCAGTACTTC
>TRBD2|TRBV29-1|few|TRBJ2-1
CSVEPFSSGRSYNEQFF
TGCAGCGTTGAACCTTTTTCTAGCGGGAGGTCCTACAATGAGCAGTTCTTC
>TRBD2|TRBV20-1|few|TRBJ2-3
CSARKAGVNTDTQYF
TGCAGTGCTAGAAAAGCGGGAGTGAACACAGATACGCAGTATTTT
>NA|TRBV7-9|NA|TRBJ2-2
CASSYLTGSFTGELFF
TGTGCCAGCAGCTACTTAACAGGGTCGTTCACCGGGGAGCTGTTTTTT
>NA|TRBV7-8|NA|TRBJ2-7
CASSLEYLSYEQYF
TGTGCCAGCAGCTTAGAGTATTTGTCCTACGAGCAGTACTTC
>NA|TRBV7-2|once|TRBJ2-1
CASSLASSEQFF
TGTGCCAGCAGCTTAGCGTCCTCCGAGCAGTTCTTC
>TRBD2|TRBV7-6|NA|TRBJ2-1
CASSLEGTSLEQFF
TGTGCCAGCAGCTTAGAAGGGACTAGTCTTGAGCAGTTCTTC
>TRBD2|TRBV7-8|NA|TRBJ2-7
CASSSKLAGGSGHYEQYF
TGTGCCAGCAGCTCCAAGCTAGCGGGAGGTAGTGGGCACTACGAGCAGTACTTC
>NA|TRBV6-2/TRBV6-3|NA|TRBJ2-5
CASRPVLATSAYEQCF
TGTGCCAGCAGGCCGGTACTAGCAACCTCAGCCTACGAGCAGTGCTTC
>NA|TRBV29-1|many|TRBJ2-5
CSVAGTETQYF
TGCAGCGTTGCGGGTACAGAGACCCAGTACTTC
>NA|TRBV20-1|few|TRBJ2-3
CSARDLGASTDTQYF
TGCAGTGCTAGAGATCTGGGGGCTAGCACAGATACGCAGTATTTT
>NA|TRBV7-9|few|TRBJ2-7
CASSEMGVEQYF
TGTGCCAGCAGCGAGATGGGGGTCGAGCAGTACTTC
>NA|TRBV7-6|few|TRBJ2-2
CASSPLPTNTGELFF
TGTGCCAGCAGCCCCCTACCTACCAACACCGGGGAGCTGTTTTTT
>NA|TRBV29-1|few|TRBJ2-7
CSVWTVNYEQYF
TGCAGCGTTTGGACAGTCAACTACGAGCAGTACTTC
>NA|TRBV10-2|few|TRBJ2-7
CASSERREQYF
TGCGCCAGCAGTGAACGGAGGGAGCAGTACTTC
>NA|TRBV6-1|few|TRBJ2-1
CASGGGEGSYNEQFF
TGTGCCAGCGGGGGGGGCGAAGGATCCTACAATGAGCAGTTCTTC
>TRBD1|TRBV2|NA|TRBJ2-5
CASSDSRGRGETQYF
TGTGCCAGCAGTGACAGCAGGGGGCGAGGGGAGACCCAGTACTTC
>NA|TRBV5-1|NA|TRBJ1-2
CASSFEGQVSGYTF
TGCGCCAGCAGCTTCGAGGGACAAGTCTCTGGCTACACCTTC
>NA|TRBV28|few|TRBJ2-7
CASSFSSEYEQYF
TGTGCCAGCAGTTTTTCGAGCGAGTACGAGCAGTACTTC
>TRBD1|TRBV7-8|NA|TRBJ1-1
CASSLSGDSGAFF
TGTGCCAGCAGCTTAAGCGGGGACAGCGGAGCTTTCTTT
>NA|TRBV28|few|TRBJ1-2
CASSPPMHMTDTYGYTF
TGTGCCAGCAGTCCCCCGATGCATATGACAGATACCTATGGCTACACCTTC
>NA|TRBV29-1|NA|TRBJ2-2
CSVSPNTGELFF
TGCAGCGTTTCTCCGAACACCGGGGAGCTGTTTTTT
>NA|TRBV9|NA|TRBJ2-3
CASSPDVGWGADTQYF
TGTGCCAGCAGCCCCGATGTAGGCTGGGGGGCAGATACGCAGTATTTT
>NA|TRBV2|few|TRBJ1-5
CASSNGDGRPGAQHF
TGTGCCAGCAGTAACGGGGACGGAAGGCCGGGAGCCCAGCATTTT
>TRBD2|TRBV4-1|NA|TRBJ2-5
CASSQLAGVETQYF
TGCGCCAGCAGCCAACTAGCGGGAGTCGAGACCCAGTACTTC
>TRBD2|TRBV7-2|few|TRBJ2-3
CASSLGRPAGWASTDTQYF
TGTGCCAGCAGCTTAGGTCGGCCAGCGGGGTGGGCTAGCACAGATACGCAGTATTTT
>NA|TRBV20-1|NA|TRBJ1-1
CSARKYREGGEAFF
TGCAGTGCTAGGAAATACAGGGAAGGGGGTGAAGCTTTCTTT
>TRBD2|TRBV12-3/TRBV12-4|few|TRBJ2-3
CASRPSGGAPTDTQYF
TGTGCCAGCAGGCCTAGCGGGGGGGCCCCCACAGATACGCAGTATTTT
>TRBD1|TRBV6-1|NA|TRBJ2-7
CASSAWTGFNYEQYF
TGTGCCAGCAGTGCTTGGACAGGGTTCAACTACGAGCAGTACTTC
>NA|TRBV28|few|TRBJ1-3
CASSLGLYSGNTIYF
TGTGCCAGCAGTTTAGGGTTGTACTCTGGAAACACCATATATTTT
>NA|TRBV20-1|few|TRBJ1-2
CSARPQPPYGYTF
TGCAGTGCTAGGCCCCAGCCTCCCTATGGCTACACCTTC
>TRBD1|TRBV7-3|NA|TRBJ2-3
CASSLPPGQGTTDTQYF
TGTGCCAGCAGCTTACCCCCGGGACAGGGGACTACAGATACGCAGTATTTT
>NA|TRBV30|NA|TRBJ2-5
CAWSVLQETQYF
TGTGCCTGGAGTGTACTGCAGGAGACCCAGTACTTC
>TRBD1|TRBV5-1|NA|TRBJ1-4
CASSLAGGATNEKLFF
TGCGCCAGCAGCTTGGCAGGGGGCGCCACTAATGAAAAACTGTTTTTT
>TRBD2|TRBV5-1|few|TRBJ2-1
CASSLILGLAIDEQFF
TGCGCCAGCAGCTTGATTCTTGGACTAGCGATCGATGAGCAGTTCTTC
>TRBD2|TRBV6-1|many|TRBJ2-7
CASRLAGAYEQYF
TGTGCCAGCAGACTAGCGGGAGCCTACGAGCAGTACTTC
>TRBD1|TRBV29-1|NA|TRBJ2-4
CSKTGAVAKNIQYF
TGCAGCAAGACAGGGGCCGTAGCCAAAAACATTCAGTACTTC
>NA|TRBV10-3|few|TRBJ1-5
CAIADEGRGQPQHF
TGTGCCATCGCTGACGAGGGGAGGGGGCAGCCCCAGCATTTT
>NA|TRBV20-1|NA|TRBJ2-1
CSARATQAQSGSYNEQFF
TGCAGTGCTAGAGCCACCCAAGCTCAGAGCGGGTCCTACAATGAGCAGTTCTTC
>TRBD2|TRBV12-3/TRBV12-4|NA|TRBJ2-5
CASSSWTSGAETQYF
TGTGCCAGCAGTTCCTGGACTAGCGGGGCAGAGACCCAGTACTTC
>NA|TRBV3-1|few|TRBJ2-7
CASSHEGGRYEQYF
TGTGCCAGCAGCCATGAGGGGGGCAGGTACGAGCAGTACTTC
>TRBD1|TRBV28|NA|TRBJ1-4
CASSLGGGTGQKLFF
TGTGCCAGCAGTTTAGGGGGCGGGACAGGGCAGAAACTGTTTTTT
>NA|TRBV6-5|NA|TRBJ2-7
CASSGGTVGYEQYF
TGTGCCAGCAGTGGCGGGACGGTGGGATACGAGCAGTACTTC
>NA|TRBV15|NA|TRBJ1-1
CATSRLGLRENTEAFF
TGTGCCACCAGCAGGCTAGGGCTACGGGAGAACACTGAAGCTTTCTTT
>NA|TRBV5-4|NA|TRBJ2-1
CASSSSSISSYNEQFF
TGTGCCAGCAGCTCTAGTAGCATCAGCTCCTACAATGAGCAGTTCTTC